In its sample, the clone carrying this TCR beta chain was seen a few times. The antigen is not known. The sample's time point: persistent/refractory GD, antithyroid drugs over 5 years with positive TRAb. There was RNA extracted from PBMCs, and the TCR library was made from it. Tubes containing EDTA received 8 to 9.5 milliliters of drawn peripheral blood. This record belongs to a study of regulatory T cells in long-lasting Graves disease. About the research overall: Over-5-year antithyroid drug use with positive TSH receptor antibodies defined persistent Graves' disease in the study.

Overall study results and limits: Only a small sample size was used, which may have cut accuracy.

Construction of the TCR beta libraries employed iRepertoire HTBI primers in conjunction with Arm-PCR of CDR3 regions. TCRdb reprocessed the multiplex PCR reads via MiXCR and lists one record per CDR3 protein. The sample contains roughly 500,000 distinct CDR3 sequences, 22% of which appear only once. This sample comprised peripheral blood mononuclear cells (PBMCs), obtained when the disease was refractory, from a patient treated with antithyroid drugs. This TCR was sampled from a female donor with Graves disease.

This CDR3 reads CASSLQGWGEQYF. The CDR3 coding sequence is TGTGCCAGCAGCTTACAGGGGTGGGGCGAGCAGTACTTC. The V call is TRBV7-3, the J call TRBJ2-7, with TRBD1 as a possible D gene (6 bases). Germline lookup yields CDR1 SGHTA and CDR2 FQGTGA. The CDR3 consists of 13 residues. V dropped 2 bases and J dropped 6 bases, with 11 bases sitting between them.